Listed here is a single TCR beta chain. Its antigen is as yet unknown. An end of the junction differs from the germline gene, which may be a read error. The entry originates in a study of CD8 T cells in ankylosing spondylitis. This CDR3 is 15 amino acids long. Germline V lookup: CDR1 SGHRS, CDR2 YFSETQ. TCRdb independently ran MiXCR on the 5' RACE reads; one entry per CDR3 protein. The sample holds some 200,000 distinct CDR3 sequences, about 26% seen once. Study-level points and caveats: Matched synovial fluid from ankylosing spondylitis patients was reported to be enriched for disease-linked clones.

The receptor was derived from a male donor with ankylosing spondylitis or in good health (not recorded which). V gene TRBV5-1 combines with J gene TRBJ2-3, with a possible D match to TRBD1 (6 bases). Sequencing input: blood, either unsorted or a sorted T cell fraction (not recorded which). This CDR3 reads CASSRGQSSTGTQYF. Here the CDR3 DNA reads TGCGCCAGCAGTCGCGGACAGTCTAGCACAGGTACGCAGTATTTT.